Below, 32 T cell receptor beta chains from the same sample are listed, as sequenced in a study of neurological immune-mediated disorders (dated by TCRdb to about 2019). Preparation of the library involved 5' RACE. Sequencing used an Illumina HiSeq 2500. TCRdb's own reprocessing of the public reads used fastp at Q25 and MiXCR and kept productive beta chains. Every distinct CDR3 protein forms one entry, paired with its most common genes and DNA. This sample lists around 64,000 distinct CDR3 sequences; about 12% were detected once. The ten most abundant clones make up about 10% of the sample. Input material: PBMCs. The receptors derive from a woman aged 55-69 years with HTLV-1-associated myelopathy (HAM/TSP).

With regard to this clonotype: A read error is possible here, since a much larger clone lies one base away. The rearrangement joins TRBV21-1 to TRBJ2-6. TRBV21-1 is recorded as a pseudogene. The CDR3 is made up of 17 amino acids. The CDR3 is CASIKAVGPSGANVLTF. CDR3 bases: TGTGCCAGCATCAAAGCAGTAGGACCCTCTGGGGCCAACGTCCTGACTTTC.

This clonotype was recorded many times. The CDR3 is CASSPDSSTDTQYF. CDR3 nucleotide sequence: TGCGCCAGCAGCCCGGACTCGAGCACAGATACGCAGTATTTT. The rearrangement links TRBV5-1 to TRBJ2-3; tentatively, D is TRBD2 (5 bases). This CDR3 has 14 residues. V shed 4 bases and J shed 0 bases, with 9 bases lying between them. Germline V CDR1 and CDR2: SGHRS, YFSETQ.

J is TRBJ2-1 and V is TRBV6-5; 12 bases agree with TRBD1. CDR1 is MNHEY, CDR2 SVGAGI, per germline. J gave up 5 bases and V 10 bases, and 18 bases lay outside the gene matches. CDR3 length: 18 amino acids. The CDR3 here is CANTIIGAGQGANNEQFF. CDR3 nucleotide sequence: TGTGCCAACACAATCATTGGGGCGGGACAGGGGGCGAACAATGAGCAGTTCTTC.

This clonotype came up many times. The chain has TRBV5-1 and TRBJ2-3; TRBD1 agrees at 9 bases. The CDR3 has 16 amino acids. Germline lookup yields CDR1 SGHRS and CDR2 YFSETQ. The V gene end was trimmed by 3 bases and the J gene end by 6 bases; junction bases not matched to a gene: 11. DNA of the CDR3: TGCGCCAGCAGCTCCCCGGGGACAGGGTTCGCGGATACGCAGTATTTT. Its protein is CASSSPGTGFADTQYF. Based on the CDR3 plus reference TRBV5-1 and TRBJ2-3, the full variable domain is KAGVTQTPRYLIKTRGQQVTLSCSPISGHRSVSWYQQTPGQGLQFLFEYFSETQRNKGNFPGRFSGRQFSNSRSEMNVSTLELGDSALYLCASSSPGTGFADTQYFGPGTRLTVL.

Turning to this clonotype: A read error may explain this, as a much larger clone is one base away. This sequence joins TRBV7-2 and TRBJ2-1; tentative D call: TRBD2 (7 bases). This CDR3 has 20 residues. The V and J ends lost 3 bases and 3 bases respectively, with 27 bases between them. CDR1 and CDR2 from the germline V gene are SGHTA and FQGNSA. The CDR3, as DNA: TGTGCCAGCAGCTTCATCCCCCTGCCAGTGGGAGGGGGTATCTACAATGAGCAGTTCTTC. Protein sequence: CASSFIPLPVGGGIYNEQFF.

The sample holds many counts of this clonotype. The chain couples TRBV20-1 to TRBJ2-5, with 10 positions matching TRBD2. Germline-derived CDR1 and CDR2 are DFQATT and SNEGSKA (reference sequence). The CDR3 contains 15 residues. V lost 6 bases, J lost 5 bases, and 12 bases stayed unmatched. The CDR3 region has the DNA TGCAGTGCCAGTCAGGCTAGCGGGAGATGGGAGACCCAGTACTTC. Translation gives CSASQASGRWETQYF.

For this clonotype: A much larger clone is a single base away; this may be a read error. CDR3: CASSSGTAYNAQFF. The CDR3, as DNA: TGTGCCAGCAGCTCCGGGACAGCCTACAATGCGCAGTTCTTC. J is TRBJ2-1 and V is TRBV12-3 or TRBV12-4; 7 bases line up with TRBD1. This CDR3 region has 14 residues.

This clonotype was seen repeatedly, ten times or more. This chain links TRBV4-1 with TRBJ1-1; 7 bases line up with TRBD1. Germline CDR1 and CDR2: MGHRA and YSYEKL. The CDR3 consists of 15 residues. Unmatched junction bases numbered 1, after V lost 0 bases and J lost 0 bases. CDR3: CASSQEDRLNTEAFF. CDR3 DNA sequence: TGCGCCAGCAGCCAAGAGGACAGGCTGAACACTGAAGCTTTCTTT.

This clonotype was recorded at least ten times. The V call is TRBV20-1, the J call TRBJ2-1; D unresolved. CDR1 and CDR2 (germline): DFQATT, SNEGSKA (reference sequence). The CDR3 is 13 residues long. V lost 5 bases to trimming and J lost 6 bases, with 14 bases between them. The DNA for the CDR3 is TGCAGTGCTTTTGATAGATGGGGCAATGAGCAGTTCTTC. Protein sequence: CSAFDRWGNEQFF.

This clonotype was seen repeatedly, ten times or more. This chain uses TRBV28 with TRBJ2-7; no clear D gene. The CDR3 covers 13 residues. V dropped 6 bases and J dropped 2 bases, with 11 bases sitting between them. CDR1 and CDR2 from the germline V gene are MDHEN and SYDVKM. This CDR3 is CASSILTPYEQYF. Written as DNA, the CDR3 is TGTGCCAGCAGCATCCTGACTCCCTACGAGCAGTACTTC. Variable domain in full (rest from reference TRBV28 and TRBJ2-7): DVKVTQSSRYLVKRTGEKVFLECVQDMDHENMFWYRQDPGLGLRLIYFSYDVKMKEKGDIPEGYSVSREKKERFSLILESASTNQTSMYLCASSILTPYEQYFGPGTRLTVT.

This clonotype has a single count. V is TRBV9 and J is TRBJ2-1; 10 nucleotides match TRBD2. The CDR3 loop spans 16 amino acids. Germline trimming cut 2 bases from V and 8 bases from J; bases unmatched to any gene: 10. CDR1 and CDR2 from the germline V gene are SGDLS and YYNGEE. The CDR3 nucleotides are TGTGCCAGCAGCGTGTTGCTAGCGGGAGTTATGTATGAGCAGTTCTTC. Residues: CASSVLLAGVMYEQFF.

The rearrangement links TRBV3-1 to TRBJ2-3, with 7 bases identical to TRBD2. Germline CDR1 and CDR2: LGHDT and YNNKEL (reference sequence). The CDR3 is made up of 16 amino acids. The trim removed 1 base at V and 2 bases at J, leaving 6 bases unmatched. CDR3 sequence: CASSQAGGGPTDTQYF. The DNA for the CDR3 is TGTGCCAGCAGCCAAGCGGGGGGAGGGCCCACAGATACGCAGTATTTT.

This clonotype has ten or more counts. The V gene is TRBV20-1, the J gene TRBJ2-3; 10 nucleotides match TRBD2. J was trimmed by 4 bases and V by 0 bases; bases with no gene match: 4. The CDR3 totals 15 residues. CDR1 is DFQATT and CDR2 is SNEGSKA in the germline V gene (reference sequence). Here the CDR3 reads CSARDLLAGSDTQYF. The CDR3 region has the DNA TGCAGTGCTAGAGATCTACTAGCGGGGTCAGATACGCAGTATTTT.

This clonotype was observed at least ten times. V is TRBV15 and J is TRBJ1-3, with D maybe TRBD1 (5 bases). CDR1 is LNHNV, CDR2 YYDKDF, per germline (reference sequence). Trimming left V 10 bases short and J 0 bases short, with 7 bases between. This CDR3 has 12 residues. The CDR3 sequence: CASGASGNTIYF. CDR3 coding DNA: TGTGCCAGCGGGGCCTCTGGAAACACCATATATTTT. Complete variable domain (other parts from reference TRBV15 and TRBJ1-3): DAMVIQNPRYQVTQFGKPVTLSCSQTLNHNVMYWYQQKSSQAPKLLFHYYDKDFNNEADTPDNFQSRRPNTSFCFLDIRSPGLGDTAMYLCASGASGNTIYFGEGSWLTVV.

This clonotype occurred many times. The chain joins TRBV29-1 to TRBJ1-1; D gene ambiguous. Germline V CDR1 and CDR2: SQVTM, ANQGSEA. The CDR3 length is 12 residues. V lost 6 bases to trimming and J lost 2 bases, with 10 bases between them. The CDR3 region is CSVADPNTEAFF. CDR3 sequence (DNA): TGCAGCGTCGCCGATCCAAACACTGAAGCTTTCTTT.

This clonotype was detected ten times or more. The chain recombines TRBV20-1 with TRBJ2-3; D is unclear. V was shortened by 1 base and J by 0 bases, with 11 bases between the two germline ends. This CDR3 is 15 amino acids long. The germline CDR1 and CDR2 sequences are DFQATT and SNEGSKA (reference sequence). The CDR3 DNA sequence: TGCAGTGCTAGAGTTTCAAGCTTTAGCACAGATACGCAGTATTTT. This gives the protein CSARVSSFSTDTQYF.

Concerning this clonotype: Given a much more abundant clone one base away, this may be a read error. V gene TRBV14 combines with J gene TRBJ2-1; the D is unclear. Germline lookup yields CDR1 SGHDN and CDR2 FVKESK. The CDR3 sequence is 12 residues long. This CDR3 reads CASRRAMGEQLF. The DNA of the CDR3 is TGTGCCAGCAGGCGAGCAATGGGTGAGCAGCTCTTC.

There are many counts of this clonotype. This chain joins TRBV3-1 and TRBJ1-2; possible D gene TRBD1, 6 bases. This CDR3 is built from 15 residues. CDR1 LGHDT and CDR2 YNNKEL come from the germline V gene (reference sequence). V lost 0 bases to trimming and J lost 5 bases, with 13 bases between them. CDR3 sequence reads: CASSQEGGGSYGYTF. The CDR3 nucleotides are TGTGCCAGCAGCCAAGAGGGCGGGGGCTCTTATGGCTACACCTTC.

A remark on this clonotype: This CDR3 is missing its conserved last phenylalanine or tryptophan, likely due to a read error. This rearrangement joins TRBV27 to TRBJ2-7, with D unresolved. This CDR3 has 14 residues. Trimming removed 2 bases from V and 4 bases from J, with 12 bases in between. The germline V gene has CDR1 MNHEY and CDR2 SMNVEV (reference sequence). CDR3: CASSLLGNVYEQYS. In DNA, the CDR3 is TGTGCCAGCAGTTTACTCGGTAACGTTTACGAGCAGTACTCC.

This clonotype was seen many times. The gene calls are TRBV12-3 or TRBV12-4 and TRBJ2-1; 9 bases map to TRBD1. This CDR3 is built from 15 residues. V lost 7 bases to trimming and J lost 6 bases; unmatched junction nucleotides: 10. CDR3 DNA sequence: TGTGCCAGCACCGAGGGGACAGGGATGATCAATGAGCAGTTCTTC. Its translation is CASTEGTGMINEQFF.

Comments on this clonotype: Given a much more abundant clone one base away, this may be a read error. The CDR3 sequence is CASGLVLVRGSGNTLYF. The CDR3 DNA is TGTGCTAGTGGTTTGGTACTGGTAAGGGGCTCTGGAAACACCTTATATTTT. The rearrangement links TRBV12-5 to TRBJ1-3; D is perhaps TRBD1 (5 bases). CDR3 length equals 17 residues. Germline CDR1 and CDR2: LGHNT and FRNRAP.

This clonotype was counted many times. This chain connects TRBV20-1 to TRBJ1-1, with 9 bases fitting TRBD1. The CDR3 is 14 residues long. CDR1 is DFQATT and CDR2 is SNEGSKA in the germline V gene (reference sequence). Trimming cost V 6 bases and J 1 base; bases outside gene matches: 6. CDR3 coding DNA: TGCAGTGCAAGAACAGGGGGCTCGAACACTGAAGCTTTCTTT. Translation: CSARTGGSNTEAFF.

Many counts were recorded for this clonotype. This chain uses TRBV5-4 with TRBJ1-6, with 7 bases identical to TRBD1. The V and J ends lost 0 bases and 10 bases, in that order; junction bases with no gene match: 4. CDR1 SGHNT and CDR2 YYREEE come from the germline V gene (reference sequence). This CDR3 has 14 residues. The DNA of the CDR3 is TGTGCCAGCAGCTTGGAGACAGGGAGCTCACCCCTCCACTTT. Its translation: CASSLETGSSPLHF.

This clonotype was counted at least ten times. This chain connects TRBV28 to TRBJ2-1, with 8 bases that match TRBD1. V lost 10 bases and J lost 3; bases outside the gene matches: 11. The CDR3 loop spans 15 amino acids. Germline V CDR1 and CDR2: MDHEN, SYDVKM. CDR3 nucleotide sequence: TGTGCCACCCGACCACCAGGGGGCGGCTACAATGAGCAGTTCTTC. It encodes CATRPPGGGYNEQFF.

This clonotype was counted ten times or more. The V call is TRBV7-6, the J call TRBJ1-3; D uncertain. CDR1 and CDR2 (germline): SGHVS, FNYEAQ. V lost 1 base, J lost 2 bases, and 12 bases lay in between. The CDR3 is made up of 16 amino acids. The CDR3: CASSLGPLRAGNTIYF. As DNA, the CDR3 is TGTGCCAGCAGCTTAGGCCCCCTAAGGGCTGGAAACACCATATATTTT. The variable domain in full, completed from reference TRBV7-6 and TRBJ1-3, reads GAGVSQSPRYKVTKRGQDVALRCDPISGHVSLYWYRQALGQGPEFLTYFNYEAQQDKSGLPNDRFSAERPEGSISTLTIQRTEQRDSAMYRCASSLGPLRAGNTIYFGEGSWLTVV.

This clonotype was seen at least ten times. The chain links TRBV6-5 to TRBJ2-6; D is perhaps TRBD1 (6 bases). The CDR3 extends over 14 amino acids. The V and J ends lost 4 bases and 6 bases respectively, with 10 bases between them. CDR1 and CDR2 from the germline V gene are MNHEY and SVGAGI. Here the CDR3 reads CASSFTGSANVLTF. The CDR3 DNA is TGTGCCAGCAGTTTCACAGGGTCGGCCAACGTCCTGACTTTC.

The chain links TRBV5-1 to TRBJ2-5; 14 bases match TRBD2. With 3 bases clipped from V and 4 bases from J, the junction kept 11 bases outside the gene matches. CDR1 is SGHRS, CDR2 YFSETQ, per germline. The CDR3 contains 18 residues. The DNA of the CDR3 is TGCGCCAGCAGCTCTGAACCGGGACTAGCGGGAGTCACAGAGACCCAGTACTTC. Translation gives CASSSEPGLAGVTETQYF.

This clonotype came up many times. This chain joins TRBV20-1 and TRBJ2-7; the match to TRBD1 covers 9 bases. CDR1 and CDR2 from the germline V gene are DFQATT and SNEGSKA (reference sequence). The V and J ends lost 0 bases and 6 bases, in that order; junction bases with no gene match: 9. The CDR3 contains 15 residues. CDR3 sequence reads: CSARDRGQGVREQYF. In DNA form, the CDR3 reads TGCAGTGCTAGAGATCGGGGACAGGGTGTGCGCGAGCAGTACTTC.

This clonotype was seen many times. The chain carries TRBV15 and TRBJ1-5, with D unresolved. V was cut by 0 bases and J by 7 bases, with 7 bases left in between. The CDR3 is 13 amino acids. CDR1 and CDR2 (germline): LNHNV, YYDKDF (reference sequence). The CDR3: CATSRDFRQPQHF. CDR3 nucleotides: TGTGCCACCAGCAGAGACTTTCGGCAGCCCCAGCATTTT.

This clonotype was seen at least ten times. This rearrangement joins TRBV15 to TRBJ2-2; 10 bases align to TRBD2. Germline V gene sequence: CDR1 LNHNV, CDR2 YYDKDF (reference sequence). The CDR3 consists of 15 residues. Germline trimming cut 2 bases from V and 7 bases from J; bases unmatched to any gene: 4. The CDR3, as DNA: TGTGCCACCAGCAGACTAGCGGGAGAGGTCGGGGAGCTGTTTTTT. This sequence encodes CATSRLAGEVGELFF.

This clonotype was observed many times. The chain couples TRBV5-1 to TRBJ2-5; possibly TRBD2 for D (6 bases). V lost 7 bases and J 2 bases, leaving 18 bases between the germline ends. This CDR3 has 15 amino acids. CDR1 is SGHRS, CDR2 YFSETQ, per germline. CDR3 DNA: TGCGCCAGCTCGTCGGAGGGGCGGGTTCAAGAGACCCAGTACTTC. Translated: CASSSEGRVQETQYF.

This clonotype was seen many times. This chain connects TRBV20-1 to TRBJ2-2, with 12 bases that match TRBD2. CDR3 length: 16 amino acids. Germline V CDR1 and CDR2: DFQATT, SNEGSKA (reference sequence). The junction had 4 bases not matched to a gene; V was cut back by 3 bases and J by 2 bases. The DNA of the CDR3 is TGCAGTGCTAGCGCTAGCGGGAGGGCCAACACCGGGGAGCTGTTTTTT. This translates into CSASASGRANTGELFF.